These T cell receptor beta chains were read from a single sample in a study of shared T cell receptors in the human thymus. Method: immunoSEQ multiplex PCR; TCRdb's copy keeps in-frame clones and lacks some. The data show hundreds of thousands of clones, around 87% seen once. Another study also made use of these data, one on human thymus T cells.

The sequenced material came from thymocytes. These TCRs come from a boy under three years old with a congenital heart defect. Each CDR3 is given with its conserved first and last residue. The order of the fields is J gene, CDR3 length, V gene, D gene, clone size, CDR3 DNA, CDR3 protein. The D gene is left open where the match is weak. Rows give clone size only sometimes, using once, few, many, or a class for an expanded clone.

j_call: TRBJ2-7; cdr3_length: 15; v_call: TRBV7-8; d_call: TRBD2; clone_size: few; cdr3_nt: TGTGCCAGCAGCTCGGGACTAGCGGGGGATTACGAGCAGTACTTC; cdr3_aa: CASSSGLAGDYEQYF
j_call: TRBJ2-7; cdr3_length: 15; v_call: TRBV6-5; d_call: NA; clone_size: NA; cdr3_nt: TGTGCCAGCAGTTGCCGAACGCGAACCTACTACGAGCAGTACTTC; cdr3_aa: CASSCRTRTYYEQYF
j_call: TRBJ1-3; cdr3_length: 16; v_call: TRBV9; d_call: NA; clone_size: NA; cdr3_nt: TGTGCCAGCAGCGTAAGGGGAACCTCCTCTGGAAACACCATATATTTT; cdr3_aa: CASSVRGTSSGNTIYF
j_call: TRBJ2-7; cdr3_length: 15; v_call: TRBV6-5; d_call: TRBD1; clone_size: NA; cdr3_nt: TGTGCCAGCAGTTACGTAACAGGGGGTGATAACGAGCAGTACTTC; cdr3_aa: CASSYVTGGDNEQYF
j_call: TRBJ1-2; cdr3_length: 13; v_call: TRBV9; d_call: TRBD1; clone_size: once; cdr3_nt: TGTGCCAGCAGCGGGGACAGGGGGCATGGCTACACCTTC; cdr3_aa: CASSGDRGHGYTF
j_call: TRBJ1-4; cdr3_length: 17; v_call: TRBV4-3; d_call: NA; clone_size: NA; cdr3_nt: TGCGCCAGCAGCCTAACCAGGCGGCGGGGCGGGGATGAAAAACTGTTTTTT; cdr3_aa: CASSLTRRRGGDEKLFF
j_call: TRBJ1-6; cdr3_length: 15; v_call: TRBV11-2; d_call: TRBD1; clone_size: NA; cdr3_nt: TGTGCCAGCAGGTTGACAGGGGGCTGGGATTCACCCCTCCACTTT; cdr3_aa: CASRLTGGWDSPLHF
j_call: TRBJ2-7; cdr3_length: 16; v_call: TRBV4-3; d_call: TRBD2; clone_size: NA; cdr3_nt: TGCGCCAGCAGCCTATCGACCTCACAGGCGGGGGGGGAGCAGTACTTC; cdr3_aa: CASSLSTSQAGGEQYF
j_call: TRBJ2-3; cdr3_length: 14; v_call: TRBV19; d_call: NA; clone_size: NA; cdr3_nt: TGTGCCAGTAGCCCTCCAGGGTGCACAGATACGCAGTATTTT; cdr3_aa: CASSPPGCTDTQYF
j_call: TRBJ2-2; cdr3_length: 15; v_call: TRBV7-2; d_call: TRBD2; clone_size: once; cdr3_nt: TGTGCCAGCAGCTTGGAGCGGGAGTGCACCGGGGAGCTGTTTTTT; cdr3_aa: CASSLERECTGELFF
j_call: TRBJ2-1; cdr3_length: 16; v_call: TRBV27; d_call: TRBD1; clone_size: NA; cdr3_nt: TGTGCCAGCAGTAATCCGGGACAGAGCTCCTACAATGAGCAGTTCTTC; cdr3_aa: CASSNPGQSSYNEQFF
j_call: TRBJ2-7; cdr3_length: 18; v_call: TRBV30; d_call: TRBD2; clone_size: once; cdr3_nt: TGTGCCTGGACCCCCCCCGGGACTAGTCGAACCCACTCCTACGAGCAGTACTTC; cdr3_aa: CAWTPPGTSRTHSYEQYF
j_call: TRBJ2-5; cdr3_length: 16; v_call: TRBV29-1; d_call: NA; clone_size: NA; cdr3_nt: TGCAGCGTCGAACGACACCACACGGGGATGCAAGAGACCCAGTACTTC; cdr3_aa: CSVERHHTGMQETQYF
j_call: TRBJ1-2; cdr3_length: 13; v_call: TRBV7-9; d_call: NA; clone_size: NA; cdr3_nt: TGTGCCAGCAGCTTCGACCAGGGGAATGGCTACACCTTC; cdr3_aa: CASSFDQGNGYTF
j_call: TRBJ2-1; cdr3_length: 15; v_call: TRBV11-2; d_call: NA; clone_size: NA; cdr3_nt: TGTGCCAGCAGTATAGAGGCCTACAGGATCAATGAGCAGTTCTTC; cdr3_aa: CASSIEAYRINEQFF
j_call: TRBJ2-7; cdr3_length: 16; v_call: TRBV28; d_call: NA; clone_size: NA; cdr3_nt: TGTGCCAGCAGCCCCCTCGACACAGTGGGCGTACACGAGCAGTACTTC; cdr3_aa: CASSPLDTVGVHEQYF
j_call: TRBJ1-1; cdr3_length: 14; v_call: TRBV10-3; d_call: NA; clone_size: NA; cdr3_nt: TGTGCCATCAGTGGGTCCCCTCAATCGGCTGAAGCTTTCTTT; cdr3_aa: CAISGSPQSAEAFF
j_call: TRBJ1-6; cdr3_length: 16; v_call: TRBV9; d_call: NA; clone_size: NA; cdr3_nt: TGTGCCAGCAGCGTAGGGCAGGGGAGAGTTAATTCACCCCTCCACTTT; cdr3_aa: CASSVGQGRVNSPLHF
j_call: TRBJ2-7; cdr3_length: 16; v_call: TRBV28; d_call: NA; clone_size: NA; cdr3_nt: TGTGCCAGCAGTTTAAAGAGTAGCGAACGAACCTACGAGCAGTACTTC; cdr3_aa: CASSLKSSERTYEQYF
j_call: TRBJ1-4; cdr3_length: 13; v_call: TRBV4-1; d_call: TRBD1; clone_size: few; cdr3_nt: TGCGCCAGCAGCCCGGGACAGGGAGAAAAACTGTTTTTT; cdr3_aa: CASSPGQGEKLFF